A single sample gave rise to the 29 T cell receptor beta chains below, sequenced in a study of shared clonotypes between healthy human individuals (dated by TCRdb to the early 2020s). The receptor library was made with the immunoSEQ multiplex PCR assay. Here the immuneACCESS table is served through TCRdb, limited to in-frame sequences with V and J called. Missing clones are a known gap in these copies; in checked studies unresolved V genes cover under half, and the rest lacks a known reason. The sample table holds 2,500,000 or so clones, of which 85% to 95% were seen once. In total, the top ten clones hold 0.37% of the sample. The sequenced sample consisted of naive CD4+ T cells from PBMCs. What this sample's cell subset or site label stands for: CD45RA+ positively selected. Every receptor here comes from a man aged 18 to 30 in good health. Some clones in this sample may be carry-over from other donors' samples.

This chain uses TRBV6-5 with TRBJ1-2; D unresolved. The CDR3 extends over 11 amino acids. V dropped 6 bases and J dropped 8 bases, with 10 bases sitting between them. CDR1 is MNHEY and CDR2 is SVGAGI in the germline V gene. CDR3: CASSLRWGYTF. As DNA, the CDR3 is TGTGCCAGCAGCCTCCGTTGGGGCTACACCTTC.

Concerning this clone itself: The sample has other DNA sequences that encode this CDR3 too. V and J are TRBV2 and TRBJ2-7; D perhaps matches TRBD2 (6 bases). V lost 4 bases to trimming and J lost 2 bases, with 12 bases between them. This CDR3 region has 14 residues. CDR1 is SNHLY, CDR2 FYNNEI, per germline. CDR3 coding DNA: TGTGCCAGCAGTGCGGGCGTAGCGGCCTACGAGCAGTACTTC. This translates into CASSAGVAAYEQYF.

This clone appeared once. The CDR3 region has the DNA TGCGCCAGCAGCCGAAGGGGGGCGCTTACCGGGGAGCTGTTTTTT. The encoded protein is CASSRRGALTGELFF. The chain combines TRBV5-1 with TRBJ2-2; either TRBD1 or TRBD2 may supply D (6 bases each). V lost 4 bases, J lost 5 bases, and 15 bases lay in between. The CDR3 contains 15 residues. Germline CDR1 SGHRS, CDR2 YFSETQ.

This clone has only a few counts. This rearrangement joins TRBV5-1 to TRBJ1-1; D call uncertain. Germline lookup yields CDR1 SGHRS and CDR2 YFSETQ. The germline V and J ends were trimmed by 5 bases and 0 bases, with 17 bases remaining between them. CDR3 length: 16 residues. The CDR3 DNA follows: TGCGCCAGCAGGGCTGGAGGCGGTGGGGTGAACACTGAAGCTTTCTTT. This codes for CASRAGGGGVNTEAFF.

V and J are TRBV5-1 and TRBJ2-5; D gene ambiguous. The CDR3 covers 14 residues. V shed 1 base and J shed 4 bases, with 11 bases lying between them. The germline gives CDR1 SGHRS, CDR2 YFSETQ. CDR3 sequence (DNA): TGCGCCAGCAGCTTGATGGGAAATATAGAGACCCAGTACTTC. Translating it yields CASSLMGNIETQYF. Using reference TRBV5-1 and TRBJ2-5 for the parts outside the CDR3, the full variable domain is KAGVTQTPRYLIKTRGQQVTLSCSPISGHRSVSWYQQTPGQGLQFLFEYFSETQRNKGNFPGRFSGRQFSNSRSEMNVSTLELGDSALYLCASSLMGNIETQYFGPGTRLLVL.

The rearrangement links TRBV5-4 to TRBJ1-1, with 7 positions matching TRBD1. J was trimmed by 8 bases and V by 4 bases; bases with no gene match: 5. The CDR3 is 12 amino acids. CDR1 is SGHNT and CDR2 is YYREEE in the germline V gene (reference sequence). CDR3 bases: TGTGCCAGCAGCCGACAGGGTTACGAAGCTTTCTTT. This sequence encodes CASSRQGYEAFF.

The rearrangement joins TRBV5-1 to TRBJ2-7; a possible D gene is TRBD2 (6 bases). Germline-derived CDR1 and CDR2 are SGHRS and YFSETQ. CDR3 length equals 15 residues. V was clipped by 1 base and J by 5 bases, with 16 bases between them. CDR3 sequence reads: CASSLFELGGNEQYF. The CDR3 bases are TGCGCCAGCAGCTTGTTCGAGCTCGGGGGAAACGAGCAGTACTTC.

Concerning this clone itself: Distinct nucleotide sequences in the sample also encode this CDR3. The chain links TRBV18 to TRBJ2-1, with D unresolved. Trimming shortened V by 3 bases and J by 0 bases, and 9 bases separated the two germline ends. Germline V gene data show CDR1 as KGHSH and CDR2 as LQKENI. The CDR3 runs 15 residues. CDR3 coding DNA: TGTGCCAGCTCACCGGTAGCAGGCTCCTACAATGAGCAGTTCTTC. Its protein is CASSPVAGSYNEQFF. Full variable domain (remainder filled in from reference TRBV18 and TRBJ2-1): NAGVMQNPRHLVRRRGQEARLRCSPMKGHSHVYWYRQLPEEGLKFMVYLQKENIIDESGMPKERFSAEFPKEGPSILRIQQVVRGDSAAYFCASSPVAGSYNEQFFGPGTRLTVL.

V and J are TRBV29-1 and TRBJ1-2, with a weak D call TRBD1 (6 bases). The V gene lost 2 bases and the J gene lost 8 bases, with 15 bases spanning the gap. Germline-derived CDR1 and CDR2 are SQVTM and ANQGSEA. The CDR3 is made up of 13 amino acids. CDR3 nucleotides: TGCAGCGTTGAACCGGCAGGGGAGGAAGGCTACACCTTC. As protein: CSVEPAGEEGYTF.

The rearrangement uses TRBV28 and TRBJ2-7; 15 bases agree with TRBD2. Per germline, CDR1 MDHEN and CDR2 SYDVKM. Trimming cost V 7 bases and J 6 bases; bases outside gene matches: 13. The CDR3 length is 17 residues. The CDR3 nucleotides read TGTGCCAGCACCCTAGGACTAGCGGGAGGGCCCGGAGGCGAGCAGTACTTC. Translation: CASTLGLAGGPGGEQYF.

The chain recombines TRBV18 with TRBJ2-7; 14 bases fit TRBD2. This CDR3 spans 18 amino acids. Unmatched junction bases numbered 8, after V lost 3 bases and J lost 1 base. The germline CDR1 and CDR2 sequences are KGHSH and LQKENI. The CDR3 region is CASSPGTSGGGVSYEQYF. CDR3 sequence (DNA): TGTGCCAGCTCACCTGGGACTAGCGGGGGAGGGGTGTCCTACGAGCAGTACTTC.

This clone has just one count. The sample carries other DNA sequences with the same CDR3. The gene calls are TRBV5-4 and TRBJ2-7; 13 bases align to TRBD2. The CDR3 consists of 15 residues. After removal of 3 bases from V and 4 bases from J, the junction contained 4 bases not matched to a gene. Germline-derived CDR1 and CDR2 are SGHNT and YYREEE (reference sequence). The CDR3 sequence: CASSSGTSGAYEQYF. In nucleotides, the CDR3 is TGTGCCAGCAGCTCCGGGACTAGCGGGGCTTACGAGCAGTACTTC.

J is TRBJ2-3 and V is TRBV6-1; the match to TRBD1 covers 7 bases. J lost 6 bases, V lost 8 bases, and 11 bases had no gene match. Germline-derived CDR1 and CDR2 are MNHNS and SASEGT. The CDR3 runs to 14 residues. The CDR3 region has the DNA TGTGCCAGCCCCTCCGACAGGGTTCCGGATACGCAGTATTTT. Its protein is CASPSDRVPDTQYF.

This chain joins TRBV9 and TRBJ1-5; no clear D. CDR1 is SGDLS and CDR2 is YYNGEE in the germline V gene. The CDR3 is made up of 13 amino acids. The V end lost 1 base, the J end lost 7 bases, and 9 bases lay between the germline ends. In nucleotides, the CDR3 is TGTGCCAGCAGCGTATCGCCCTCGCAGCCCCAGCATTTT. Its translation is CASSVSPSQPQHF. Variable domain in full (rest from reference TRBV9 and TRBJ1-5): DSGVTQTPKHLITATGQRVTLRCSPRSGDLSVYWYQQSLDQGLQFLIQYYNGEERAKGNILERFSAQQFPDLHSELNLSSLELGDSALYFCASSVSPSQPQHFGDGTRLSIL.

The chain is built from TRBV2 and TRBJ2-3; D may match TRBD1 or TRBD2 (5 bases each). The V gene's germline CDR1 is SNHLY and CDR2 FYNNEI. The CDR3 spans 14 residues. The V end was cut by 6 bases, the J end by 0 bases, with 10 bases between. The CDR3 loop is CASRGRLSTDTQYF. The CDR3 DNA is TGTGCCAGCAGGGGACGGCTCAGCACAGATACGCAGTATTTT.

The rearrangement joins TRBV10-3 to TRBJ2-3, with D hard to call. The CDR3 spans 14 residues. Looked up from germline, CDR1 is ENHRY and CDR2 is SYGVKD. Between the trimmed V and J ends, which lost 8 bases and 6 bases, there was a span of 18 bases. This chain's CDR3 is CAISSVPTSDTQYF. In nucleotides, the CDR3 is TGTGCCATCTCCAGCGTACCTACCTCCGATACGCAGTATTTT.

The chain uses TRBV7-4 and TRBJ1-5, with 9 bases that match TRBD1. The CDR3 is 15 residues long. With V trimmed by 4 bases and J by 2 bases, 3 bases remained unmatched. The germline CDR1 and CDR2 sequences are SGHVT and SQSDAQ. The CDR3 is CASSCRTGGNQPQHF. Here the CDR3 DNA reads TGTGCCAGCAGCTGTCGGACAGGGGGCAATCAGCCCCAGCATTTT.

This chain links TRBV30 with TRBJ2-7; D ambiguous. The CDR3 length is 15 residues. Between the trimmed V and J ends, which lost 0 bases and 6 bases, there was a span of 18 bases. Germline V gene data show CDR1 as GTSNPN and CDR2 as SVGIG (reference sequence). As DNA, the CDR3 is TGTGCCTGGAGTGTGAGAGGAACGGATTTGAGCGAGCAGTACTTC. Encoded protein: CAWSVRGTDLSEQYF.

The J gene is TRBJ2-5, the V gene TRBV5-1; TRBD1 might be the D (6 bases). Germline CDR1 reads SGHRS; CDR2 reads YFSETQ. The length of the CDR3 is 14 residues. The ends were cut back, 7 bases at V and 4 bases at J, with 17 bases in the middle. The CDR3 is CASLSGAQGETQYF. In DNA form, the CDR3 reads TGCGCCAGCCTGTCCGGGGCACAGGGAGAGACCCAGTACTTC.

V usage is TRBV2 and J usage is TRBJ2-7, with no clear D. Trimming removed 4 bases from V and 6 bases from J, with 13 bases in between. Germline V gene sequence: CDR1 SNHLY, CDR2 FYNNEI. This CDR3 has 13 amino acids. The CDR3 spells CASSGDFTGEQYF. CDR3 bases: TGTGCCAGCAGTGGAGATTTCACGGGCGAGCAGTACTTC.

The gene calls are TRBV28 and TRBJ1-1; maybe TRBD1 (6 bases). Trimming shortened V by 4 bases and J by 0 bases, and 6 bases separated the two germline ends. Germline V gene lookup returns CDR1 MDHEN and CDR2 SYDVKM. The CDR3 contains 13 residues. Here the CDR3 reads CASSSGVNTEAFF. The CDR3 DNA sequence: TGTGCCAGCAGTTCAGGGGTGAACACTGAAGCTTTCTTT. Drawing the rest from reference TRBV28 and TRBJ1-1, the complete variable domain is DVKVTQSSRYLVKRTGEKVFLECVQDMDHENMFWYRQDPGLGLRLIYFSYDVKMKEKGDIPEGYSVSREKKERFSLILESASTNQTSMYLCASSSGVNTEAFFGQGTRLTVV.

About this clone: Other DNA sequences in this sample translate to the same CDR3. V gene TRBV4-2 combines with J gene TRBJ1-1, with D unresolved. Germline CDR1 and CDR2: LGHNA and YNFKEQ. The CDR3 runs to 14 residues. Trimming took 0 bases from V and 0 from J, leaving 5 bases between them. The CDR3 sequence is CASSQELMNTEAFF. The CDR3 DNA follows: TGTGCCAGCAGCCAAGAGTTGATGAACACTGAAGCTTTCTTT.

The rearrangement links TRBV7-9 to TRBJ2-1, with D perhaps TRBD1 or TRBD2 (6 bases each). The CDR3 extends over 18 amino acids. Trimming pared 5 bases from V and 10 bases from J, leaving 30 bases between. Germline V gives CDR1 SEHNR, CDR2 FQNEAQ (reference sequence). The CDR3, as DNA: TGTGCCAGCAGCCTAAGGATTGGGATAGGAGGGGGTCAACAGGAGCAGTTCTTC. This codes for CASSLRIGIGGGQQEQFF. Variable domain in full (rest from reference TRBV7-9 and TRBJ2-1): DTGVSQNPRHKITKRGQNVTFRCDPISEHNRLYWYRQTLGQGPEFLTYFQNEAQLEKSRLLSDRFSAERPKGSFSTLEIQRTEQGDSAMYLCASSLRIGIGGGQQEQFFGPGTRLTVL.

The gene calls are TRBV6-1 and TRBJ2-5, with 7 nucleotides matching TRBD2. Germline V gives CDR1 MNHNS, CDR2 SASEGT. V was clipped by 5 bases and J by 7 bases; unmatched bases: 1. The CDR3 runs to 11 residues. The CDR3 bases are TGTGCCAGCAGTTCGGGGGGGACCCAGTACTTC. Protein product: CASSSGGTQYF.

CDR3: CASTTGQGGDAEAFF. CDR3 in DNA: TGCGCCAGCACAACAGGACAGGGGGGTGACGCTGAAGCTTTCTTT. This chain uses TRBV5-1 with TRBJ1-1; TRBD1 aligns across 10 bases. The CDR3 runs 15 residues. The germline V gene has CDR1 SGHRS and CDR2 YFSETQ. V dropped 6 bases and J dropped 6; count of bases not matched to a gene: 11.

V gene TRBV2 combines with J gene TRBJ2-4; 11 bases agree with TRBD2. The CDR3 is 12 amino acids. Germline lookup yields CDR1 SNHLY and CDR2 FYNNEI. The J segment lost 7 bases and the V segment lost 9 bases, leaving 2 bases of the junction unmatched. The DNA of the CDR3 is TGTGCCAGTCGACTAGCGGGGAACATTCAGTACTTC. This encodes CASRLAGNIQYF.

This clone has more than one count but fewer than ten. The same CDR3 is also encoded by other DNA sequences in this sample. CDR3 in amino acids: CSVAGLLNTEAFF. The DNA for the CDR3 is TGCAGCGTTGCGGGACTGTTGAACACTGAAGCTTTCTTT. The rearrangement joins TRBV29-1 to TRBJ1-1, with D possibly TRBD1 on 5 matching bases. The V end lost 4 bases, the J end lost 0 bases, and 9 bases lay between the germline ends. CDR1 and CDR2 from the germline V gene are SQVTM and ANQGSEA. This CDR3 region has 13 residues.

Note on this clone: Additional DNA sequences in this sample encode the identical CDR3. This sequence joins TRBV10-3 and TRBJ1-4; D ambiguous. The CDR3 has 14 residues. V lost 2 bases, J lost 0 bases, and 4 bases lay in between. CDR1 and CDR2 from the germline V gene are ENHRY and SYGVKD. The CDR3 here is CAISEGTTNEKLFF. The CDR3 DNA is TGTGCCATCAGTGAGGGGACAACTAATGAAAAACTGTTTTTT.

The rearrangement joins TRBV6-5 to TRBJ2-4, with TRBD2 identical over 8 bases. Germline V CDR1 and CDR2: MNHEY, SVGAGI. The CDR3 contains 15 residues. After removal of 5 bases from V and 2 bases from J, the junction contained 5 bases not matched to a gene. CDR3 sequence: CASSGTGGSKNIQYF. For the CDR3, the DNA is TGTGCCAGCAGTGGAACGGGAGGGTCCAAAAACATTCAGTACTTC.